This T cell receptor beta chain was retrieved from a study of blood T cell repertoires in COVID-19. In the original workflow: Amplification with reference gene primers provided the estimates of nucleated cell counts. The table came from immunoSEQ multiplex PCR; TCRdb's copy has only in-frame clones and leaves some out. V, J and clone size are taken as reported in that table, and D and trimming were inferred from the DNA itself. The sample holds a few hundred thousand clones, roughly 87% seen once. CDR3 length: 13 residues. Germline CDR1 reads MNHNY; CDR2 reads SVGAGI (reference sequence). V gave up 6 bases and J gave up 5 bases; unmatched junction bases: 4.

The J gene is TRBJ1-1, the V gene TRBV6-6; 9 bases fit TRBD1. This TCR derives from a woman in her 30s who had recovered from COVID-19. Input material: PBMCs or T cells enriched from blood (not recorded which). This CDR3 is CASRGQGRTEAFF. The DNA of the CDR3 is TGTGCCAGCAGGGGACAGGGAAGGACTGAAGCTTTCTTT.